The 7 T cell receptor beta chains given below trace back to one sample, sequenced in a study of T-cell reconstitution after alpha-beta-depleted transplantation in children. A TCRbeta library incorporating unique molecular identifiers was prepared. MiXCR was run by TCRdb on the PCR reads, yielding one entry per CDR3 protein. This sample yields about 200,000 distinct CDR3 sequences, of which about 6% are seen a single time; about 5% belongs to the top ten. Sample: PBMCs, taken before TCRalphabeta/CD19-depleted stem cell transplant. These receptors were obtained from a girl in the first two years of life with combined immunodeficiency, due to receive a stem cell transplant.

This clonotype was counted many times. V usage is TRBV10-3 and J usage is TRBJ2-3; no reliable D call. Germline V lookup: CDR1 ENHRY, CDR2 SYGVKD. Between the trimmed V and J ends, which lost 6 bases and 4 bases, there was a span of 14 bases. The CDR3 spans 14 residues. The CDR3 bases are TGTGCCATCAGAAAACTCGGAACATCAGATACGCAGTATTTT. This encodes CAIRKLGTSDTQYF.

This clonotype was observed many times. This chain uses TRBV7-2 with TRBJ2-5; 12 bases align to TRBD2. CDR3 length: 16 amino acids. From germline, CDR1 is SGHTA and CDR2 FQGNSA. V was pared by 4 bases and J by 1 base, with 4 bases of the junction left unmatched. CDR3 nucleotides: TGTGCCAGCAGCTCTAGCGGGGGGGCCCCCCAAGAGACCCAGTACTTC. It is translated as CASSSSGGAPQETQYF.

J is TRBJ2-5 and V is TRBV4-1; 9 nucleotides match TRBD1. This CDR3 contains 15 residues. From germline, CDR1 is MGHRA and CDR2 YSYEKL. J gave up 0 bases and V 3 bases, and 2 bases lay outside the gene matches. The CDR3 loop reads CASSHRTGDQETQYF. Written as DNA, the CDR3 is TGCGCCAGCAGCCATAGGACAGGGGACCAAGAGACCCAGTACTTC.

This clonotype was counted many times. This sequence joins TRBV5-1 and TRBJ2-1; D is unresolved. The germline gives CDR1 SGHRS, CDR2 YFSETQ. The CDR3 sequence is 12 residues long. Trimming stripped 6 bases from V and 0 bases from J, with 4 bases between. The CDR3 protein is CASKGSYNEQFF. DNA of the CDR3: TGCGCCAGCAAAGGCTCCTACAATGAGCAGTTCTTC. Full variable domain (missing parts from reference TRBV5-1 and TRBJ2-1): KAGVTQTPRYLIKTRGQQVTLSCSPISGHRSVSWYQQTPGQGLQFLFEYFSETQRNKGNFPGRFSGRQFSNSRSEMNVSTLELGDSALYLCASKGSYNEQFFGPGTRLTVL.

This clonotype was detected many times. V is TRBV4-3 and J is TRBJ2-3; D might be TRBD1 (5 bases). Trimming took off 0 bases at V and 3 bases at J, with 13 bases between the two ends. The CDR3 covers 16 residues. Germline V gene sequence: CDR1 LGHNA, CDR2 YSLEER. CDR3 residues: CASSQDLGVTTDTQYF. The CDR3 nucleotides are TGCGCCAGCAGCCAAGATTTAGGGGTTACTACAGATACGCAGTATTTT.

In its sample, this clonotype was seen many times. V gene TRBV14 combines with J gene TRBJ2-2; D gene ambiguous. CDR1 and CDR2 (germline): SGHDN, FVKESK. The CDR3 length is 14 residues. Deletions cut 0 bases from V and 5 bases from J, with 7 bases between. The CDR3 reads CASSQEHTTGELFF. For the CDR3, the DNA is TGTGCCAGCAGCCAAGAGCACACAACCGGGGAGCTGTTTTTT. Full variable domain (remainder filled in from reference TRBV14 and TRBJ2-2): EAGVTQFPSHSVIEKGQTVTLRCDPISGHDNLYWYRRVMGKEIKFLLHFVKESKQDESGMPNNRFLAERTGGTYSTLKVQPAELEDSGVYFCASSQEHTTGELFFGEGSRLTVL.

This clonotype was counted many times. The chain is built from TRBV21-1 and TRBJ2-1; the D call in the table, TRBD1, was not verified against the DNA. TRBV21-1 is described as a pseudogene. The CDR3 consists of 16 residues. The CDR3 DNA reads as TGTGCCAGCAGTCCTCTGGGGGGCGCGAGATACAATGAGCAGTTCTTC. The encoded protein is CASSPLGGARYNEQFF.